This T cell receptor (beta chain) was identified in a study of T cells in Graves' hyperthyroidism and ophthalmopathy (dated by TCRdb to between 2019 and 2020). Background for the entire study: Peripheral blood was sampled at the time of initial diagnosis, prior to any treatment. After blood sampling, hyperthyroidism patients were treated with methimazole at a starting dose of 30 mg daily, and ophthalmopathy patients were treated with high-dose intravenous methylprednisolone. In about 6 Graves' hyperthyroidism patients, the study also compared T-cell repertoires from thyroid tissue with T-cell repertoires from blood. To identify distinguishing TCR V-J signatures, a discovery cohort of around 100 patients was used, comprising fewer than 45 with Graves' ophthalmopathy and some 57 with stable Graves' hyperthyroidism. The 100 or so discovery patients were randomly split 7:3 into training and test sets. The paper describes TCR Vbeta CDR3 sequencing of some 130 peripheral blood samples, made up of roughly 45 ophthalmopathy patients, over 70 hyperthyroidism patients and some 17 progressor patients. Prospective prediction of ophthalmopathy was tested in an independent validation cohort of 18 to 20 hyperthyroidism patients and around 16 patients who later progressed to ophthalmopathy. Here is what the overall study found, with its caveats: Most expanded thyroid clonotypes (frequency above 0.001) were also detected in blood, suggesting blood repertoires may reflect thyroid immune responses. In validation, progression to ophthalmopathy was predicted by the model with more than 65% sensitivity and just over 72% specificity, a median of approximately 7.1 months before onset. Ophthalmopathy was separated from stable hyperthyroidism by a 13 V-J signature model, with 85% to 90% sensitivity and approximately 84% specificity obtained in cross-validation and 80%/75% obtained in testing. No statistical method was used to fix the sample size in advance, and group allocation was not hidden from the investigators.

TCR beta CDR3 regions were amplified from RNA transcripts. The TCR CDR3 was subjected to a first round of RT-PCR using the HTBI primer set and the Qiagen OneStep RT-PCR kit. A second multiplex PCR round built the libraries, followed by size selection and purification. Libraries were sequenced paired-end with 100 bp reads on an Illumina HiSeq2000. In the authors' own workflow: SOAPnuke was used to process the raw data, removing reads that contained adapters or uncalled bases, had a mean Phred below 15, or lacked an exact match to the constant primer or identifier. COPE v1.2.5 was used to merge the high-quality paired reads, and each unique nucleotide sequence was defined as a clonotype. MiTCR v1.1 was used to align clonotypes to the IMGT TRBV, TRBD and TRBJ reference segments. The analysis was restricted to V-J combinations with a frequency above 0.0001, which together covered 99.2% of the repertoires. The TCS score was defined as the ratio of F50 (clonal expansion) to E x V (chaos), calculated using BLOSUM62-based TCRdist between CDR3 peptides within each V-J. Welch's t-statistics and random forest reduced 500 to 550 V-J features to 10 to 15, which were used in a naive Bayes classifier (R e1071). TCRdb trimmed the raw reads at Q25, called clones with MiXCR and kept productive beta chains. Every distinct CDR3 protein forms one entry, paired with its most common genes and DNA. V and J calls and clone size were set by TCRdb, not the authors. This sample comprises roughly 550,000 distinct CDR3 sequences, around 16% of them detected only once. The biggest ten clones account for about 29% of the sample.

The germline V end is reduced by 3 bases and the J end by 4 bases; junction bases left unmatched: 12. The CDR1 and CDR2 encoded by the germline V gene (reference sequence) are DFQATT and SNEGSKA. Spanning cysteine to phenylalanine, the CDR3 consists of 19 amino acids. The CDR3 DNA has 57 bases and is translated from base 1. This clonotype showed up just a few times. No antigen is known for it. No base qualities exist here, and no much larger clone lies one base off it. Ophthalmopathy patients had moderately to severely active disease, Clinical Activity Score of at least 3, NOSPECS grade of at least 4, and duration under 3 months. Patients with uncontrolled infections, other autoimmune diseases, pregnancy or lactation were excluded. Clinical symptoms, serum thyroxine and TRAb, thyroid ultrasound, and orbital computed tomography formed the basis for the diagnoses. Ficoll-Paque density gradient centrifugation was used to isolate PBMCs from 10 ml of fresh peripheral blood. Total RNA was extracted with Trizol reagent, and quality was checked on an Agilent 2100 Bioanalyzer.

The chain joins TRBV20-1 to TRBJ2-2, with 15 bases in between that match TRBD2. This sequence originates from a woman aged 25-40 years with Graves' ophthalmopathy. Sequencing used blood. The CDR3 protein: CSARWGQMGLAGGTGELFF. The nucleotide sequence is TGCAGTGCTAGGTGGGGCCAAATGGGACTAGCGGGAGGCACCGGGGAGCTGTTTTTT.